This TCR beta chain was observed in a study of cytotoxic CD8 clonotypes in ibrutinib-treated CLL. The TCR beta libraries used 2 to 2.5 micrograms of genomic DNA that came from cryopreserved PBMCs. General study findings and limits: Sampling of sustained-remission and progressing patients occurred at differing times.

In the case of this clone: The antigen is undetermined.

Profiled with immunoSEQ multiplex PCR; TCRdb holds only in-frame clones, not every one. The table includes approximately 90,000 clones, 60% to 80% detected once. Material: PBMCs, obtained after 24 months of ibrutinib treatment. The clonotype comes from a human donor with chronic lymphocytic leukemia.

The CDR3 is CATSRAMTGFGNTIYF. CDR3 nucleotide sequence: TGTGCCACCAGCAGAGCCATGACAGGATTCGGAAACACCATATATTTT. V gene TRBV15 combines with J gene TRBJ1-3; a weak D match, TRBD1 (6 bases). The CDR3 covers 16 residues. Trimming removed 1 base from V and 4 bases from J, with 14 bases in between. Germline CDR1 is LNHNV and CDR2 is YYDKDF (reference sequence).